Below, 19 T cell receptor beta chains from the same sample are listed, as sequenced in a study of memory B cells and T cells in multiple sclerosis. After stimulus-free culture, autoproliferating CFSE-dim and non-proliferating CFSE-high T cells were sequenced separately. Pooled replicate wells came from approximately 51 million CFSE-labeled PBMCs cultured 7 days without stimulus. Antigens for these TCRs are unknown. Using immunoSEQ multiplex PCR, the repertoire was profiled, and TCRdb retains in-frame clones only, with some absent. In the table there are approximately 47,000 clones, roughly 80% of which are singletons. Sequencing input: PBMCs from blood kept in culture. These receptors all come from a human donor with multiple sclerosis.

This clone was recorded only once. The J gene is TRBJ2-7, the V gene TRBV6-5, with TRBD1 matching over 10 bases. The CDR3 covers 15 residues. Germline V lookup: CDR1 MNHEY, CDR2 SVGAGI. J was trimmed by 2 bases and V by 7 bases; bases with no gene match: 8. CDR3 nucleotides: TGTGCCAGCAATAGCGGACAGGGGGGCCCCTACGAGCAGTACTTC. Translated, it gives CASNSGQGGPYEQYF.

The CDR3: CASSLKADTQYF. The CDR3 coding sequence is TGTGCCAGCAGCTTAAAAGCAGATACGCAGTATTTT. The V and J genes are TRBV11-3 and TRBJ2-3; no firm D call. This CDR3 contains 12 residues. Germline CDR1 is SGHNT and CDR2 is YENEEA. Trimming took 2 bases from V and 4 from J, leaving 4 bases between them.

This clone was observed a few times. The chain uses TRBV21-1 and TRBJ2-3; TRBD2 was called by the table and not checked on the DNA. TRBV21-1 is an annotated pseudogene. CDR3 length equals 13 residues. As DNA, the CDR3 is TGTGCCAGCAATTCTATGCTCACAGATACGCAGTATTTT. It specifies CASNSMLTDTQYF.

The chain uses TRBV4-3 and TRBJ2-1; D is possibly TRBD2 (5 bases). CDR1 and CDR2 (germline): LGHNA, YSLEER. The CDR3 has 12 residues. V lost 0 bases and J 10 bases, leaving 7 bases between the germline ends. CDR3 coding DNA: TGCGCCAGCAGCCAAGAGTCGGGAGAGCAGTTCTTC. Protein: CASSQESGEQFF.

The rearrangement joins TRBV4-1 to TRBJ2-5, with TRBD1 matching over 7 bases. V lost 4 bases to trimming and J lost 5 bases; unmatched junction nucleotides: 13. Per germline, CDR1 MGHRA and CDR2 YSYEKL. The CDR3 spans 16 residues. The CDR3: CASSPESGQRVETQYF. DNA for the CDR3: TGCGCCAGCAGCCCGGAGTCGGGACAGCGAGTCGAGACCCAGTACTTC.

This clone was detected only once. V usage is TRBV2 and J usage is TRBJ2-5; 9 bases match TRBD2. J lost 1 base, V lost 6 bases, and 12 bases had no gene match. The CDR3 covers 17 residues. CDR1 and CDR2 from the germline V gene are SNHLY and FYNNEI. The CDR3 DNA reads as TGTGCCAGCAGCGCCTTGGCTAGCGGGGATCGCCAAGAGACCCAGTACTTC. Amino acids: CASSALASGDRQETQYF.

This clone is a singleton in its sample. V usage is TRBV4-2 and J usage is TRBJ1-5; D is unclear. The V end was cut by 3 bases, the J end by 6 bases, with 12 bases between. CDR3 size: 14 residues. In germline, CDR1 is LGHNA, CDR2 YNFKEQ. CDR3 sequence: CASSQGWWSQPQHF. The CDR3 nucleotides read TGTGCCAGCAGCCAGGGTTGGTGGAGTCAGCCCCAGCATTTT.

This clone was picked up one time. This chain links TRBV11-3 with TRBJ2-6; a weak D match, TRBD2 (5 bases). The CDR3 sequence is 13 residues long. CDR1 is SGHNT, CDR2 YENEEA, per germline. The V gene lost 1 base and the J gene lost 13 bases, with 11 bases spanning the gap. The CDR3 DNA reads as TGTGCCAGCAGCTTAGGCCCCGGCGGGGTCCTGACTTTC. Encoded protein: CASSLGPGGVLTF.

This clone has only one observation. This chain uses TRBV6-5 with TRBJ1-4; D uncertain. Germline values: CDR1 MNHEY, CDR2 SVGAGI. This CDR3 has 13 residues. The V and J ends lost 8 bases and 4 bases respectively, with 11 bases between them. The CDR3 nucleotides read TGTGCCAGCGGTTTCGCCCTTAATGAAAAACTGTTTTTT. It is translated as CASGFALNEKLFF.

Only a few counts were recorded for this clone. The rearrangement uses TRBV6-6 and TRBJ2-2; D is uncertain. Trimming took off 2 bases at V and 4 bases at J, with 11 bases between the two ends. The CDR3 sequence is 15 residues long. Germline V gene sequence: CDR1 MNHNY, CDR2 SVGAGI (reference sequence). The CDR3 region has the DNA TGTGCCAGCAGTTACCCCCTGGGTGTCACCGGGGAGCTGTTTTTT. Translating it yields CASSYPLGVTGELFF.

This clone was seen once. V usage is TRBV2 and J usage is TRBJ2-7; TRBD2 might be the D (5 bases). This CDR3 has 13 residues. Trimming left V 7 bases short and J 2 bases short, with 12 bases between. The germline V gene encodes CDR1 SNHLY and CDR2 FYNNEI. The CDR3 bases are TGTGCCAGCATAGGCGGGCCACCCTACGAGCAGTACTTC. Its translation is CASIGGPPYEQYF.

This chain joins TRBV4-2 and TRBJ1-2; TRBD1 matches at 7 bases. The germline gives CDR1 LGHNA, CDR2 YNFKEQ. V was pared by 0 bases and J by 4 bases, with 8 bases of the junction left unmatched. CDR3 length equals 16 residues. The CDR3 loop is CASSQDGTAALYGYTF. The CDR3 DNA is TGTGCCAGCAGCCAAGATGGGACAGCCGCGCTCTATGGCTACACCTTC.

The V and J genes are TRBV6-6 and TRBJ2-2, with D uncertain. The CDR3 sequence is 14 residues long. The germline V gene encodes CDR1 MNHNY and CDR2 SVGAGI (reference sequence). Trimming took 10 bases from V and 0 from J, leaving 12 bases between them. The CDR3 is CATQLSANTGELFF. Here the CDR3 DNA reads TGTGCCACCCAGTTGTCGGCGAACACCGGGGAGCTGTTTTTT.

J is TRBJ2-5 and V is TRBV19; D remains ambiguous. The end of the DNA aligns better with TRBJ2-7, so the J call may be wrong. The germline V gene has CDR1 LNHDA and CDR2 SQIVND (reference sequence). The CDR3 length is 16 residues. The CDR3 loop reads CASSIDLGAQWDEQYF. In DNA form, the CDR3 reads TGTGCCAGTAGTATTGACTTAGGCGCCCAGTGGGACGAGCAGTACTTC.

The chain recombines TRBV5-1 with TRBJ1-1; no firm D call. Trimming left V 7 bases short and J 8 bases short, with 18 bases between. Germline loops: CDR1 SGHRS, CDR2 YFSETQ. This CDR3 contains 13 residues. The CDR3 bases are TGCGCCAGCGGGTTGGCACATGAAGGAGAAGCTTTCTTT. Translated: CASGLAHEGEAFF. Full variable domain (rest looked up from reference TRBV5-1 and TRBJ1-1): KAGVTQTPRYLIKTRGQQVTLSCSPISGHRSVSWYQQTPGQGLQFLFEYFSETQRNKGNFPGRFSGRQFSNSRSEMNVSTLELGDSALYLCASGLAHEGEAFFGQGTRLTVV.

J is TRBJ2-4 and V is TRBV2, with 12 positions matching TRBD2. The V gene's germline CDR1 is SNHLY and CDR2 FYNNEI. This CDR3 is built from 16 residues. The V gene end was trimmed by 6 bases and the J gene end by 1 base; junction bases not matched to a gene: 4. The CDR3 DNA reads as TGTGCCAGCAGGCCTACTAGCGGGGGGGCCAAAAACATTCAGTACTTC. The encoded protein is CASRPTSGGAKNIQYF.

V gene TRBV27 combines with J gene TRBJ1-6, with TRBD1 as a possible D gene (5 bases). Trimming pared 3 bases from V and 9 bases from J, leaving 12 bases between. The germline CDR1 and CDR2 sequences are MNHEY and SMNVEV (reference sequence). The CDR3 totals 14 residues. This CDR3 reads CASSLEGWGSPLHF. CDR3 sequence (DNA): TGTGCCAGCAGTTTGGAGGGGTGGGGTTCACCCCTCCACTTT.

This clone is a singleton in its sample. This chain joins TRBV6-6 and TRBJ1-4; D ambiguous. The germline gives CDR1 MNHNY, CDR2 SVGAGI (reference sequence). V shed 7 bases and J shed 7 bases, with 22 bases lying between them. The CDR3 is 16 amino acids. CDR3 sequence: CASTILKGTLGEKLFF. CDR3 sequence (DNA): TGTGCCAGCACCATTTTAAAGGGTACTTTGGGTGAAAAACTGTTTTTT.

This rearrangement joins TRBV6-1 to TRBJ1-6; a possible D gene is TRBD1 (6 bases). Looked up from germline, CDR1 is MNHNS and CDR2 is SASEGT. The CDR3 loop spans 14 amino acids. The V end was cut by 4 bases, the J end by 11 bases, with 15 bases between. The CDR3 here is CASSVSGESAPLHF. CDR3 DNA sequence: TGTGCCAGCAGTGTTTCAGGGGAATCGGCACCCCTCCACTTT.